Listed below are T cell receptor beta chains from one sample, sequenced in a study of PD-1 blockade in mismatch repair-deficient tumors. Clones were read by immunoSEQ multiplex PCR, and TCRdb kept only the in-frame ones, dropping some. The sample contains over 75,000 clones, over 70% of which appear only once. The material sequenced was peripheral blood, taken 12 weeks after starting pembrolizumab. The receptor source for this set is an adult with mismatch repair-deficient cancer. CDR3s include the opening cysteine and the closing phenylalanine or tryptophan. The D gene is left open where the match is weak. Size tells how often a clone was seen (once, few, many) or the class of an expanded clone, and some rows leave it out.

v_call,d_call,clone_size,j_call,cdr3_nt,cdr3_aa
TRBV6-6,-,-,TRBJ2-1,TGTGCCAGCAGCCAAGGAGCGGTGCTCAATGAGCAGTTCTTC,CASSQGAVLNEQFF
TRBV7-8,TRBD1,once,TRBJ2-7,TGTGCCAGCAGCTTCGCGGGACAGGGACCCTACGAGCAGTACTTC,CASSFAGQGPYEQYF
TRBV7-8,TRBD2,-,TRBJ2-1,TGTGCCAGCAGCCCGCCCTTTAGGCTAGCGGGAGAATCGTACAATGAGCAGTTCTTC,CASSPPFRLAGESYNEQFF
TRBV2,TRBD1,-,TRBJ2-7,TGTGCCAGCAGTGAAGCGCTTCATGGCAGGGGGAACGACGAGCAGTACTTC,CASSEALHGRGNDEQYF
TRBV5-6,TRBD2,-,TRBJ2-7,TGTGCCAGCAGCTTAGGGCTAGCGGGAGTAAGATCCTACGAGCAGTACTTC,CASSLGLAGVRSYEQYF
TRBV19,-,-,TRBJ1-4,TGTGCCAGTAGTACCCGGGCGGACATTAGTACTAATGAAAAACTGTTTTTT,CASSTRADISTNEKLFF
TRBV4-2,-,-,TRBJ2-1,TGTGCCAGCAGCCAAGACACCGAATCTGGGAATGAGCAGTTCTTC,CASSQDTESGNEQFF
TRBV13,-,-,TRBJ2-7,TGTGCCAGCAGCTCTAGTGGCGGGACGTTCGAGCAGTACTTC,CASSSSGGTFEQYF
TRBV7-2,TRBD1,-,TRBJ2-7,TGTGCCAGCAGCCCAAGACCGGACAGGGGGTCCGTCCTCGAGCAGTACTTC,CASSPRPDRGSVLEQYF
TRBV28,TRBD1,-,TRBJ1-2,TGTGCCAGCACCCAGGGGGGGATTTCGGGCTACACCTTC,CASTQGGISGYTF
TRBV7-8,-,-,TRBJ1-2,TGTGCCAGCACCTCCGATCTCTATGGCTACACCTTC,CASTSDLYGYTF
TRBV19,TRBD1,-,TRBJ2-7,TGTGCCAGTAGTGGCCCCGGACAGGGGGCTAAGAACGAGCAGTACTTC,CASSGPGQGAKNEQYF
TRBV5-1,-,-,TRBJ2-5,TGCGCCAGCAGCGGCGAGACCCAGTACTTC,CASSGETQYF
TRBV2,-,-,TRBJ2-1,TGTGCCAGCAGTGAAGCCACGGGGACCTCCTACAATGAGCAGTTCTTC,CASSEATGTSYNEQFF
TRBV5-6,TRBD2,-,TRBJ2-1,TGTGCCAGCAGCCCCGGCGGCGGGAGTTTTTACAATGAGCAGTTCTTC,CASSPGGGSFYNEQFF
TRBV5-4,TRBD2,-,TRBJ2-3,TGTGCCAGCAGCCCTAGGGAGCGGGAGGGAACGTATACGCAGTATTTT,CASSPREREGTYTQYF
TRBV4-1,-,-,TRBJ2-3,TGCGCCAGCAGCCAACCCGGGGGAGATACGCAGTATTTT,CASSQPGGDTQYF
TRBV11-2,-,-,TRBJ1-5,TGTGCCAGCAGCTTATTTTTCGGGAGGGATCAGCCCCAGCATTTT,CASSLFFGRDQPQHF
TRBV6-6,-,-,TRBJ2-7,TGTGCCAGCAGCCACAGGGCTTACGAGCAGTACTTC,CASSHRAYEQYF
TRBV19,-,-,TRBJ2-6,TGTGCCAGTAGTACGACTGCTGGGGCCAACGTCCTGACTTTC,CASSTTAGANVLTF